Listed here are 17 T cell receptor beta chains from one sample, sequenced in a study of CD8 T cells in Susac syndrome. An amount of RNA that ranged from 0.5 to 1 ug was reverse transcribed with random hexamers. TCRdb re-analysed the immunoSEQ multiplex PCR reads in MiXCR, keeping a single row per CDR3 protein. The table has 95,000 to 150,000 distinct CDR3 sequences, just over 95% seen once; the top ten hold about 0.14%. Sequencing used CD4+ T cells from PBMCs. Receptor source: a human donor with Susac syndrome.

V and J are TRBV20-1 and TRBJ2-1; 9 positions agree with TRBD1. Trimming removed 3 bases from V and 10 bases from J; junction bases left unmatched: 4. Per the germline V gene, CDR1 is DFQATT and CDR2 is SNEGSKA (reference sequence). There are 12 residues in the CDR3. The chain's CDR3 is CSARGDRVEQFF. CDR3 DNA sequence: TGCAGTGCTAGGGGGGACAGGGTAGAGCAGTTCTTC.

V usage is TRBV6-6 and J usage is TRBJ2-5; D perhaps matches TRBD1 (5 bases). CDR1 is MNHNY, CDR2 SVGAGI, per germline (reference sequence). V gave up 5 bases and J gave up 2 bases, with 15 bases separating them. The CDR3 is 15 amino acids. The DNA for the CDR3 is TGTGCCAGCAGTCCCACCCGACAGCCACAAGAGACCCAGTACTTC. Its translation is CASSPTRQPQETQYF.

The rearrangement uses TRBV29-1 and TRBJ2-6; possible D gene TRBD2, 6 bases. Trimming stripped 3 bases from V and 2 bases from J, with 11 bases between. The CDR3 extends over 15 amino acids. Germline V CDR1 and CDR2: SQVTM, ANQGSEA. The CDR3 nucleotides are TGCAGCGTTGAGGTGGGGGGAACTGGGGCCAACGTCCTGACTTTC. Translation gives CSVEVGGTGANVLTF.

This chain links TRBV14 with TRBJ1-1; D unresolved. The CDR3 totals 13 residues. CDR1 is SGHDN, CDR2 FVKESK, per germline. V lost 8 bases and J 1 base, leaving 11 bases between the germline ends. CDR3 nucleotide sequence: TGTGCCAGCCGACTCATGGGGAACACTGAAGCTTTCTTT. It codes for CASRLMGNTEAFF. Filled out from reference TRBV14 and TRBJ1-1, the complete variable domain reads EAGVTQFPSHSVIEKGQTVTLRCDPISGHDNLYWYRRVMGKEIKFLLHFVKESKQDESGMPNNRFLAERTGGTYSTLKVQPAELEDSGVYFCASRLMGNTEAFFGQGTRLTVV.

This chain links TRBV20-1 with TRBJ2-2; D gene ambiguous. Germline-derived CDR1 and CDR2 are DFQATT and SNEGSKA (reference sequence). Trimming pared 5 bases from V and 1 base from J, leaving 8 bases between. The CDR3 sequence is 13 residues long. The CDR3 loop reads CSALSRNTGELFF. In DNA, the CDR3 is TGCAGTGCTCTTAGTAGGAACACCGGGGAGCTGTTTTTT.

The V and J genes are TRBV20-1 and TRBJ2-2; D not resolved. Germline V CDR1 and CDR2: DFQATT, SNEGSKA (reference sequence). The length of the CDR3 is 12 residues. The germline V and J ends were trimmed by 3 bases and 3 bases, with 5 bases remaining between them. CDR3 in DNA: TGCAGTGCTAGCCCCGACACCGGGGAGCTGTTTTTT. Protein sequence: CSASPDTGELFF.

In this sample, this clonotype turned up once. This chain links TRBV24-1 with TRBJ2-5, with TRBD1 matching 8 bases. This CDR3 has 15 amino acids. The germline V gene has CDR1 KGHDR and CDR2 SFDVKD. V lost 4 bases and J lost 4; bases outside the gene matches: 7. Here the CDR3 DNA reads TGTGCCACCAGTGACCCCAGGGGGCTGGGAGAGACCCAGTACTTC. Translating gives CATSDPRGLGETQYF.

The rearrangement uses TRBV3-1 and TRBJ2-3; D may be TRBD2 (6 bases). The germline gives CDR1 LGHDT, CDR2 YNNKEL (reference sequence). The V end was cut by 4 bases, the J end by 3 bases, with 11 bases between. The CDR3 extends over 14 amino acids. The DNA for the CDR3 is TGTGCCAGCAGCCCCGGTGGGGGGACAGATACGCAGTATTTT. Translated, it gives CASSPGGGTDTQYF.

DNA of the CDR3: TGTGCCAGCAGTCTCCCTAGCGGGAGATCTGAGCAGTTCTTC. Protein product: CASSLPSGRSEQFF. The chain combines TRBV6-6 with TRBJ2-1; 10 bases align to TRBD2. This CDR3 comprises 14 residues. Germline CDR1 is MNHNY and CDR2 is SVGAGI (reference sequence). The ends lost 5 bases at V and 9 bases at J; junction bases unmatched: 7.

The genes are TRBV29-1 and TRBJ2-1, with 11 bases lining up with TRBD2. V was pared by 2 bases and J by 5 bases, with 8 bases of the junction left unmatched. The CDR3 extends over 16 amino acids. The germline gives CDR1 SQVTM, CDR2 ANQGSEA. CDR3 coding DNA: TGCAGCGTTGAATGGGCTAGCGGGAGGTCACACAATGAGCAGTTCTTC. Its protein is CSVEWASGRSHNEQFF.

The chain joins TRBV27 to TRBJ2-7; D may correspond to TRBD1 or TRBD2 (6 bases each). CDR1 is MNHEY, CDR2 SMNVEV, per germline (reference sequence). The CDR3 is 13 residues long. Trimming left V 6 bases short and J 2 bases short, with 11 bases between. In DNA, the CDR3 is TGTGCCAGCAGGACGGGGGCTACCTACGAGCAGTACTTC. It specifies CASRTGATYEQYF.

The chain's CDR3 is CSGGGQGVWETQYF. CDR3 nucleotide sequence: TGCAGCGGTGGGGGACAGGGGGTGTGGGAGACCCAGTACTTC. The chain employs TRBV29-1 and TRBJ2-5; TRBD1 agrees at 11 bases. Germline V gene data show CDR1 as SQVTM and CDR2 as ANQGSEA. CDR3 length equals 14 residues. V lost 7 bases to trimming and J lost 5 bases; unmatched junction nucleotides: 9.

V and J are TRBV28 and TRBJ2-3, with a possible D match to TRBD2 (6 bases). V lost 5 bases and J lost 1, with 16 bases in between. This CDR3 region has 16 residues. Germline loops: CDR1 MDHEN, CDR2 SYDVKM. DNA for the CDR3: TGTGCCAGCAGTCCAAGTTCGGGAGTTGGCACAGATACGCAGTATTTT. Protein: CASSPSSGVGTDTQYF.

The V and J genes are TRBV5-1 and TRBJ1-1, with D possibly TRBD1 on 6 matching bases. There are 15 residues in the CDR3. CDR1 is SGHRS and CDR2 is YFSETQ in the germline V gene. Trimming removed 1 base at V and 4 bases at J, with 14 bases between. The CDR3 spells CASSLRSGEGTEAFF. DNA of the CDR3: TGCGCCAGCAGCTTGCGGTCAGGGGAAGGCACTGAAGCTTTCTTT.

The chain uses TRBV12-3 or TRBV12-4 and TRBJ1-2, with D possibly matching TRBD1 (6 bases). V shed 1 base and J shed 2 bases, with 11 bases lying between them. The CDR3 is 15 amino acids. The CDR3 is CASSLEYRVNYGYTF. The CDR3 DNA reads TGTGCCAGCAGTTTAGAGTACAGGGTGAACTATGGCTACACCTTC.

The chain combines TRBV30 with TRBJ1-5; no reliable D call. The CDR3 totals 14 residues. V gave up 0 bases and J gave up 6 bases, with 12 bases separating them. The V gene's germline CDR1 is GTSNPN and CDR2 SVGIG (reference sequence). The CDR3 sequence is CAWSVAGEGQPQHF. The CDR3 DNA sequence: TGTGCCTGGAGTGTGGCCGGGGAAGGTCAGCCCCAGCATTTT.

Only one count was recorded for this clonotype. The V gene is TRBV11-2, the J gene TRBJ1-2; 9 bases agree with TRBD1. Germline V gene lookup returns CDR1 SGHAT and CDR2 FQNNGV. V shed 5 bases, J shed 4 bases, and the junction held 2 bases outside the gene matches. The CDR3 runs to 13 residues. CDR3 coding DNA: TGTGCCAGCAGCCGGGGACAGGGCTATGGCTACACCTTC. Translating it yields CASSRGQGYGYTF.